This is a list of T cell receptor beta chains from one sample in a study of control samples from healthy donors and cancer patients. Clones were read by immunoSEQ multiplex PCR, and TCRdb kept only the in-frame ones, dropping some. The data show roughly 120,000 clones, around 87% seen once. Sequenced: blood. The receptors stem from a man aged 25-45 years in good health. Both conserved end residues are part of each CDR3. Each record gives: V gene, D gene, clone size, J gene, CDR3 length, CDR3 DNA, CDR3 protein. A D gene is named only where the DNA matches it firmly. Size tells how often a clone was seen (once, few, many) or the class of an expanded clone, and some rows leave it out.

TRBV5-8	TRBD1	NA	TRBJ1-1	16	TGTGCCAGCAGCTTCAGGACAGGGAGGGGTAACACTGAAGCTTTCTTT	CASSFRTGRGNTEAFF
TRBV2	NA	NA	TRBJ2-2	15	TGTGCCAGCAGTGAGGTCCGACAGAGCACCGGGGAGCTGTTTTTT	CASSEVRQSTGELFF
TRBV5-8	TRBD1	NA	TRBJ2-3	16	TGTGCCAGCAGCCTTGGGACAGGACAAGGCACAGATACGCAGTATTTT	CASSLGTGQGTDTQYF
TRBV29-1	TRBD2	NA	TRBJ2-2	14	TGCAGCGGCCGGACTAGCGAGAACACCGGGGAGCTGTTTTTT	CSGRTSENTGELFF
TRBV18	NA	NA	TRBJ2-2	13	TGTGCCAGCTCACCCAGGGATGCCGGGGAGCTGTTTTTT	CASSPRDAGELFF
TRBV30	TRBD2	NA	TRBJ2-3	13	TGTGCCTGGGAGCGGGGGGGCCAGGATACGCAGTATTTT	CAWERGGQDTQYF
TRBV5-1	TRBD1	NA	TRBJ1-2	14	TGCGCCAGCAGCTCGGGACAGGGGCTTTATGGCTACACCTTC	CASSSGQGLYGYTF
TRBV6-6	NA	NA	TRBJ1-4	12	TGTGCCAGCACCGAAGGGGGTGAAAAACTGTTTTTT	CASTEGGEKLFF
TRBV5-1	NA	NA	TRBJ1-2	13	TGCGCCAGCAGCTGGACATCCGGTTATGGCTACACCTTC	CASSWTSGYGYTF
TRBV20-1	NA	NA	TRBJ1-4	16	TGCAGTGCTAGTGTCCTCGGGACATCGGACAATGAAAAACTGTTTTTT	CSASVLGTSDNEKLFF
TRBV6-1	TRBD1	NA	TRBJ2-7	15	TGTGCCAGCAGTGAAGCGGGGACAGGGGGCAACGAGCAGTACTTC	CASSEAGTGGNEQYF
TRBV7-3	NA	NA	TRBJ1-1	13	TGTGCCAGCAGCCTGGGGGGAGGCGCTGAAGCTTTCTTT	CASSLGGGAEAFF
TRBV11-2	NA	NA	TRBJ1-6	15	TGTGCCAGCAGCTTCTCCCGTTCCAATAATTCACCCCTCCACTTT	CASSFSRSNNSPLHF
TRBV27	TRBD1	NA	TRBJ1-5	16	TGTGCCAGCAGAAGAGAACAGGGGGGACGCAAGGAGCCCCAGCATTTT	CASRREQGGRKEPQHF
TRBV6-4	NA	NA	TRBJ1-5	16	TGTGCCAGCAGTGCCAGCATGGACACTAGCAATCAGCCCCAGCATTTT	CASSASMDTSNQPQHF
TRBV19	NA	NA	TRBJ2-6	14	TGTGCCAGTAGAACGGGGGCTGGGGCCAACGTCCTGACTTTC	CASRTGAGANVLTF
TRBV2	NA	NA	TRBJ2-5	13	TGTGCCAGCAATGAAAACAGTCAAGAGACCCAGTACTTC	CASNENSQETQYF
TRBV11-1	NA	NA	TRBJ2-1	15	TGTGCCAGCAGCTTAGGGCAGAACGAGCTGCATGAGCAGTTCTTC	CASSLGQNELHEQFF
TRBV2	TRBD1	NA	TRBJ1-2	14	TGTGCCAGCAGTGAATCGACAGGGGTTAATGGCTACACCTTC	CASSESTGVNGYTF
TRBV14	NA	NA	TRBJ2-2	16	TGTGCCAGCAGCCAAGGGGCGACTAGTTTCACCGGGGAGCTGTTTTTT	CASSQGATSFTGELFF
TRBV11-3	NA	NA	TRBJ1-4	13	TGTGCCAGCAGCTTCACAGGGAGAGAAAAACTGTTTTTT	CASSFTGREKLFF
TRBV5-8	NA	once	TRBJ1-1	12	TGTGCCAGCAGCACCCAGGGAGGAGAAGCTTTCTTT	CASSTQGGEAFF
TRBV3-1/TRBV3-2	TRBD1	NA	TRBJ2-7	15	TGTGCCAGCAGCCGAAAGGGACAGTCTTTCTACGAGCAGTACTTC	CASSRKGQSFYEQYF
TRBV5-1	TRBD1	NA	TRBJ1-5	14	TGCGCCAGCAGCCTCGGACAGGAGGGGCAGCCCCAGCATTTT	CASSLGQEGQPQHF
TRBV25-1	NA	once	TRBJ1-2	12	TGTGCCAGCAGCTCCCAAGGGGGTACCTACACCTTC	CASSSQGGTYTF
TRBV5-8	TRBD1	NA	TRBJ1-5	14	TGTGCCAGCAGCTGGTTACAGGGGTATCAGCCCCAGCATTTT	CASSWLQGYQPQHF
TRBV7-9	NA	NA	TRBJ2-3	15	TGTGCCAGCAGCTCTCCGGGACCCAACACAGATACGCAGTATTTT	CASSSPGPNTDTQYF
TRBV30	NA	NA	TRBJ1-2	15	TGTGCCTGGAGTCGGAACAGCAACTTTAACTATGGCTACACCTTC	CAWSRNSNFNYGYTF
TRBV6-5	NA	NA	TRBJ2-2	14	TGTGCCAGCAGTTACTCGACCGGGCTGGGGGAGCTGTTTTTT	CASSYSTGLGELFF
TRBV18	NA	NA	TRBJ2-2	13	TGTGCCAGCTCACCGACTTCCTTAGGAGAGCTGTTTTTT	CASSPTSLGELFF
TRBV6-5	TRBD1	NA	TRBJ2-2	15	TGTGCCAGCACTCCGGGACAGGGGGCCGTCGGGGAGCTGTTTTTT	CASTPGQGAVGELFF
TRBV7-7	TRBD2	NA	TRBJ2-5	16	TGTGCCAGCAGCCCTGCTGGGGCGGGGGGCGGAGAGACCCAGTACTTC	CASSPAGAGGGETQYF
TRBV27	TRBD1	NA	TRBJ2-7	15	TGTGCCAGCAGCACTAGGGGACAGGGGGCGCAAGAGCAGTACTTC	CASSTRGQGAQEQYF
TRBV11-2	TRBD2	NA	TRBJ2-1	16	TGTGCCAGCAGCTCCCGACTAGCGGGATACTACAATGAGCAGTTCTTC	CASSSRLAGYYNEQFF
TRBV7-9	NA	NA	TRBJ1-2	12	TGTGCCAGCAGCTACGAGGGCGATGGCTACACCTTC	CASSYEGDGYTF
TRBV28	NA	NA	TRBJ1-2	12	TGTGCCAGCAGTTTTACAGGGCGCGGCTACACCTTC	CASSFTGRGYTF
TRBV29-1	TRBD1	NA	TRBJ1-2	13	TGCAGCGCCCCGGACAGGGAGAACTATGGCTACACCTTC	CSAPDRENYGYTF
TRBV4-1	NA	few	TRBJ1-6	15	TGCGCCAGCAGCCAGACTACAGCAGAAAATTCACCCCTCCACTTT	CASSQTTAENSPLHF
TRBV15	NA	NA	TRBJ2-1	16	TGTGCCACCAGCAGAGATCCGGGCTTGTCCTACAATGAGCAGTTCTTC	CATSRDPGLSYNEQFF
TRBV5-1	NA	NA	TRBJ1-3	15	TGCGCCAGCAGCTTGGCCGGGGACGGCGGAAACACCATATATTTT	CASSLAGDGGNTIYF